This TCR beta chain was profiled in a study of blood T cells in healthy people across ages. The sample, about 9.2 milliliters of peripheral blood, was drawn from each donor. The V and J ends lost 1 base and 2 bases respectively, with 6 bases between them. CDR3 length equals 15 residues. Per germline, CDR1 SGHTA and CDR2 FQGNSA. A J-beta primer mix and a sample-barcoded 5' primer were used in a second PCR of about 7 to 11 cycles. TCRdb re-called the 5' RACE reads through MiXCR, storing one row per CDR3 protein. Counted here are fewer than 1,200,000 distinct CDR3 sequences, about 25% occurring once; the ten biggest clones make up about 0.72%. These data were also reused for a study on T cells of mothers and their children. Turning to that study: Primer M1S, used in the second PCR, introduced sample barcodes and 2-4 random nucleotides.

The clonotype originates from a girl aged 2-15 years in good health. This rearrangement joins TRBV7-2 to TRBJ1-6; D gene ambiguous. Sequencing input: blood. DNA of the CDR3: TGTGCCAGCAGCTTAGACAGTCCCTATAATTCACCCCTCCACTTT. This sequence encodes CASSLDSPYNSPLHF.